One and the same sample provided the 7 T cell receptor beta chains below, sequenced in a study of cytomegalovirus exposure and HLA in healthy donors. 60 Vbeta and 13 Jbeta primers were used in PCR. Generated by immunoSEQ multiplex PCR, the TCRdb table keeps only in-frame clones and is missing some. The table records some 110,000 clones, approximately 72% of them present only once. The sample comprised PBMCs. Source of these receptors: a man younger than 30 in good health and CMV-seronegative.

The table lists this clone with a few counts. The chain joins TRBV9 to TRBJ2-3; 9 nucleotides match TRBD2. CDR1 SGDLS and CDR2 YYNGEE come from the germline V gene. Trimming cost V 4 bases and J 3 bases; bases outside gene matches: 9. CDR3 length: 16 residues. CDR3 sequence (DNA): TGTGCCAGCAGCCCCGACGGGGCGGGGGGGACAGATACGCAGTATTTT. This codes for CASSPDGAGGTDTQYF.

The sample holds one count of this clone. In DNA form, the CDR3 reads TGTGCCAGTAGTATAGCAACTCGGGACAGGGGGAAAAACACTGAAGCTTTCTTT. Translating gives CASSIATRDRGKNTEAFF. V usage is TRBV19 and J usage is TRBJ1-1, with 11 positions matching TRBD1. With V trimmed by 1 base and J by 2 bases, 9 bases remained unmatched. The CDR3 is 18 residues long. CDR1 and CDR2 from the germline V gene are LNHDA and SQIVND (reference sequence). The variable domain in full, completed from reference TRBV19 and TRBJ1-1, reads DGGITQSPKYLFRKEGQNVTLSCEQNLNHDAMYWYRQDPGQGLRLIYYSQIVNDFQKGDIAEGYSVSREKKESFPLTVTSAQKNPTAFYLCASSIATRDRGKNTEAFFGQGTRLTVV.

The rearrangement uses TRBV10-3 and TRBJ1-5, with TRBD1 matching 7 bases. The germline V gene encodes CDR1 ENHRY and CDR2 SYGVKD. This CDR3 has 14 residues. V was clipped by 9 bases and J by 5 bases; unmatched bases: 10. CDR3 in DNA: TGTGCCATTTCCGGGACAGCGCAGGATCAGCCCCAGCATTTT. Protein product: CAISGTAQDQPQHF.

This clone was detected a few times. The chain uses TRBV28 and TRBJ1-1, with unresolved D. Trimming took off 6 bases at V and 6 bases at J, with 23 bases between the two ends. CDR3 length: 16 residues. The germline gives CDR1 MDHEN, CDR2 SYDVKM. DNA for the CDR3: TGTGCCAGCAGCAAGCCTCTTAATCCGGTCATGGCTGAAGCTTTCTTT. Residues: CASSKPLNPVMAEAFF.

J is TRBJ2-7 and V is TRBV19, with D tentatively TRBD2 (6 bases). The germline V gene encodes CDR1 LNHDA and CDR2 SQIVND (reference sequence). This CDR3 has 13 residues. Trimming removed 6 bases from V and 2 bases from J, with 11 bases in between. The CDR3 sequence is CASRKGGTYEQYF. The CDR3 bases are TGTGCCAGTAGGAAGGGCGGGACCTACGAGCAGTACTTC.

The chain uses TRBV28 and TRBJ1-1; D is undetermined. With 6 bases removed from V and 8 bases from J, the gap between germline ends came to 10 bases. CDR1 is MDHEN, CDR2 SYDVKM, per germline. This CDR3 contains 11 residues. The CDR3 DNA is TGTGCCAGCAGGACTAACTGCGAAGCTTTCTTT. This encodes CASRTNCEAFF. Full variable domain (remainder filled in from reference TRBV28 and TRBJ1-1): DVKVTQSSRYLVKRTGEKVFLECVQDMDHENMFWYRQDPGLGLRLIYFSYDVKMKEKGDIPEGYSVSREKKERFSLILESASTNQTSMYLCASRTNCEAFFGQGTRLTVV.

The chain couples TRBV10-3 to TRBJ2-7; 9 bases are a match to TRBD1. This CDR3 has 15 amino acids. Germline V gives CDR1 ENHRY, CDR2 SYGVKD. With V trimmed by 9 bases and J by 2 bases, 11 bases remained unmatched. The CDR3 DNA is TGTGCCATGGGATTGAGGGACAGGGACCCCTACGAGCAGTACTTC. Translated: CAMGLRDRDPYEQYF.